This note documents a single T cell receptor beta chain sequence. Antigen unknown. The J segment lost 5 bases and the V segment lost 2 bases, leaving 7 bases of the junction unmatched. Germline CDR1 MNHEY, CDR2 SVGAGI. The CDR3 totals 16 residues. This specimen comes from a study of cytomegalovirus exposure and HLA in healthy donors. Overall study: An analysis done earlier identified fewer than 140 million unique TCR beta sequences from about 179 million T cells. Study results and caveats: Some segments of the V type, notably TRBV6-2 and TRBV6-3, were excluded as indistinguishable. The study listed approximately 160 cytomegalovirus-associated TCR beta chains.

The PCR employed 60 Vbeta primers together with 13 Jbeta primers. Sequencing used immunoSEQ multiplex PCR; TCRdb keeps in-frame clones, though not all of them. The sample features 130,000 or so clones, with about 2% in its top ten. Sequenced: PBMCs. This receptor was taken from a woman younger than 35 in good health and CMV-seronegative. The rearrangement uses TRBV6-5 and TRBJ2-7; 12 nucleotides align to TRBD2. The CDR3 DNA reads as TGTGCCAGCAGTTACGCCCTAGCGGGAGGGGGGAACGAGCAGTACTTC. The encoded protein is CASSYALAGGGNEQYF.